At least ten counts were recorded for the clone carrying this T cell receptor beta chain. Its antigen is currently unknown. This sample stems from a study of neurological immune-mediated disorders. TCRdb reprocessed the 5' RACE reads with MiXCR, giving one entry per CDR3 protein. The sample includes more than 40,000 distinct CDR3 sequences, 1.9% seen only once; the top ten take around 2.3%. Study outcomes and limitations: Phylogenetic grouping assigned the repertoires of 18 of 34 multiple sclerosis patients to a single related-CDR3 cluster, which may represent a signature.

Trimming pared 5 bases from V and 4 bases from J, leaving 17 bases between. The CDR3 runs to 15 residues. CDR1 is SGHTA and CDR2 is FQGNSA in the germline V gene. Unsorted libraries used 2 million PBMCs kept at -80 degrees C. The source is a woman between 40 and 55 years old with multiple sclerosis. The chain combines TRBV7-2 with TRBJ1-2, with D perhaps matching TRBD1 (6 bases). The sample taken for sequencing was PBMCs. CDR3 sequence reads: CASSRYRGGAYGYTF. The CDR3 coding sequence is TGTGCCAGCAGCCGATATAGGGGGGGTGCCTATGGCTACACCTTC.